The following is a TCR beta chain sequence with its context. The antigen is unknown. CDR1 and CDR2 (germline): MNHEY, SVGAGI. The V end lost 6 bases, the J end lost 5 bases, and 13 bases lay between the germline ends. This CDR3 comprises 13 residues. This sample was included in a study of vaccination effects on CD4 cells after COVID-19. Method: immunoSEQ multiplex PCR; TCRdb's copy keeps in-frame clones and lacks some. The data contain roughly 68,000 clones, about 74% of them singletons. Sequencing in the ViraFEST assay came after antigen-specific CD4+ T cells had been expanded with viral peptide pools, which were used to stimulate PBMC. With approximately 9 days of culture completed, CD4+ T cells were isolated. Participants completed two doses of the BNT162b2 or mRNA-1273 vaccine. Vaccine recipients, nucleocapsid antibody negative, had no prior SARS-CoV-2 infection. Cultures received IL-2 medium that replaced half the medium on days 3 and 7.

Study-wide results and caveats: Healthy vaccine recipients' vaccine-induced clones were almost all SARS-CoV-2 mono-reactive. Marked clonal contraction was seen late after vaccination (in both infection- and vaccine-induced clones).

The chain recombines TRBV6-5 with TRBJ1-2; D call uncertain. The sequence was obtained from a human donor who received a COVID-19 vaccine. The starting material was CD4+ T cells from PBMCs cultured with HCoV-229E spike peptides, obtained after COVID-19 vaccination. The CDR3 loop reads CASRSGGSYGYTF. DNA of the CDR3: TGTGCCAGCAGATCCGGAGGGTCTTATGGCTACACCTTC.